This record concerns one TCR beta chain sequence. The sample comes from a study of blood T cell repertoires in COVID-19. On the study more broadly: Material from acute and convalescent COVID-19 was sourced from the United States, Italy and Spain. T cells, B-cell-depleted T cells, or PBMCs supplied cDNA or gDNA.

Assignment of participants to cohorts was predicated upon participant-reported clinical history. In the original workflow: Amplified reference gene primers provided the basis for estimating nucleated cell counts. The method was immunoSEQ multiplex PCR; TCRdb's version includes in-frame clones alone and lacks a portion of them. The V and J calls and clone size come from that table; D and trimming were worked out from the DNA. The data hold around 180,000 clones, with roughly nine tenths observed a single time. The CDR3 has 16 residues. Germline V gene sequence: CDR1 SGHRS, CDR2 YFSETQ. V lost 3 bases and J lost 6; bases outside the gene matches: 5.

Material for sequencing was PBMCs or T cells enriched from blood (not recorded which). This clonotype was obtained from a woman aged 40 to 50 with acute COVID-19. The genes are TRBV5-1 and TRBJ2-2, with 13 nucleotides matching TRBD2. The CDR3, as DNA: TGCGCCAGCAGCTCGGGACTAGCGGGACTTCCCGGGGAGCTGTTTTTT. Its translation is CASSSGLAGLPGELFF. The full variable domain, in which reference TRBV5-1 and TRBJ2-2 provide the parts outside the CDR3, is KAGVTQTPRYLIKTRGQQVTLSCSPISGHRSVSWYQQTPGQGLQFLFEYFSETQRNKGNFPGRFSGRQFSNSRSEMNVSTLELGDSALYLCASSSGLAGLPGELFFGEGSRLTVL.